This TCR beta chain was identified in a study of cytomegalovirus exposure and HLA in healthy donors. The PCR contained 60 Vbeta and 13 Jbeta primers. Produced via immunoSEQ multiplex PCR; TCRdb's table is partial and in-frame only. Among around 59,000 clones listed, 80% were seen once. This clone was counted between two and nine times. Antigen: not known. Overall study results and limits: In a later analysis, most CMV-associated TCR beta chains appeared HLA-restricted. With later analysis, a missense DCLRE1C variant became linked to TCR beta V- and J-gene trimming.

This CDR3 spans 17 amino acids. Germline V lookup: CDR1 SGHNT, CDR2 YYREEE (reference sequence). Trimming removed 4 bases at V and 0 bases at J, with 17 bases between. The clonotype originates from a woman in her thirties or forties in good health and CMV-seronegative. The sample taken for sequencing was PBMCs. The J gene is TRBJ2-1, the V gene TRBV5-4; possible D gene TRBD1, 7 bases. For the CDR3, the DNA is TGTGCCAGCAGCCCCCAACAGGGGAGGAACTCCTACAATGAGCAGTTCTTC. Amino acid sequence: CASSPQQGRNSYNEQFF.